What follows are 24 T cell receptor beta chains derived from one specimen sequenced in a study of CD8+ T cells in alopecia areata. It was cDNA, reverse transcribed from extracted RNA, that served as the sequencing template. Assay used: immunoSEQ multiplex PCR; TCRdb lists only in-frame clones, some missing. The sample has 150,000 to 200,000 clones, 55% seen once. Input material: CD4+ T cells sorted from blood. These receptor sequences come from a human donor in good health.

V usage is TRBV25-1 and J usage is TRBJ2-5; 7 positions agree with TRBD2. Germline CDR1 MGHDK, CDR2 SYGVNS. The CDR3 consists of 15 residues. V shed 4 bases and J 1 base; nucleotides not matched to a gene: 6. The CDR3, as DNA: TGTGCCAGCAGTGCCCCTAGCGGAATCCAAGAGACCCAGTACTTC. Translation: CASSAPSGIQETQYF.

J is TRBJ2-7 and V is TRBV27; 11 bases are shared with TRBD2. CDR3 length: 18 amino acids. The ends lost 5 bases at V and 3 bases at J; junction bases unmatched: 15. Germline CDR1 reads MNHEY; CDR2 reads SMNVEV (reference sequence). CDR3 residues: CASSKLAGGPTGDYEQYF. The CDR3 coding sequence is TGTGCCAGCAGTAAATTAGCGGGAGGGCCTACAGGGGACTACGAGCAGTACTTC.

This clone was recorded a few times. V gene TRBV5-1 combines with J gene TRBJ2-7; TRBD1 is a possible D gene (5 bases). This CDR3 has 13 amino acids. Trimming removed 0 bases from V and 7 bases from J, with 11 bases in between. Germline lookup yields CDR1 SGHRS and CDR2 YFSETQ. The CDR3 DNA is TGCGCCAGCAGCTTGGTAGGGGAAGGGGAGCAGTACTTC. Translation gives CASSLVGEGEQYF.

The rearrangement joins TRBV11-2 to TRBJ2-7, with D hard to call. Germline V lookup: CDR1 SGHAT, CDR2 FQNNGV. Trimming took 2 bases from V and 4 from J, leaving 9 bases between them. The CDR3 loop spans 13 amino acids. For the CDR3, the DNA is TGTGCCAGCAGCTTACAGGACGTTTACGAGCAGTACTTC. This gives the protein CASSLQDVYEQYF.

The gene calls are TRBV5-1 and TRBJ1-2; 9 bases are a match to TRBD1. CDR3 size: 14 residues. Trimming at V came to 4 bases and at J to 8 bases, leaving 9 bases not matched to a gene. Germline-derived CDR1 and CDR2 are SGHRS and YFSETQ. The DNA for the CDR3 is TGCGCCAGCAGCGTAGTTGGACAGGGGAGCGGCTACACCTTC. Residues: CASSVVGQGSGYTF.

This chain joins TRBV11-2 and TRBJ2-4, with D uncertain. The CDR3 is 14 amino acids. Germline CDR1 reads SGHAT; CDR2 reads FQNNGV. V lost 4 bases and J 3 bases, leaving 10 bases between the germline ends. The CDR3 region is CASSSDSFKNIQYF. The CDR3 DNA reads as TGTGCCAGCAGCTCTGACTCCTTCAAAAACATTCAGTACTTC.

On this clone: One end of the junction fails to match germline, which may point to a read error. The genes are TRBV29-1 and TRBJ2-5, with D uncertain. CDR3 length: 10 amino acids. Germline assignment: CDR1 SQVTM and CDR2 ANQGSEA. This CDR3 is CSVQEETQYF. The DNA of the CDR3 is TGCAGCGTTCAAGAAGAGACCCAGTACTTC.

The CDR3 region has the DNA TGTGCCAGCAGGACCTGGACAGGGGGAAACACCGGGGAGCTGTTTTTT. This gives the protein CASRTWTGGNTGELFF. The V gene is TRBV27, the J gene TRBJ2-2; 10 bases agree with TRBD1. The CDR3 length is 16 residues. With 6 bases clipped from V and 2 bases from J, the junction kept 6 bases outside the gene matches. From germline, CDR1 is MNHEY and CDR2 SMNVEV (reference sequence).

The V call is TRBV28, the J call TRBJ1-3; D not certain. With 5 bases removed from V and 5 bases from J, the gap between germline ends came to 19 bases. The CDR3 has 16 amino acids. CDR1 and CDR2 from the germline V gene are MDHEN and SYDVKM. CDR3 protein: CASSPSYGGRRNTIYF. DNA for the CDR3: TGTGCCAGCAGTCCCAGTTATGGCGGGAGGAGAAACACCATATATTTT.

The V call is TRBV28, the J call TRBJ1-2; D unclear. Between the trimmed V and J ends, which lost 2 bases and 6 bases, there was a span of 10 bases. Germline lookup yields CDR1 MDHEN and CDR2 SYDVKM. The CDR3 is 13 amino acids. CDR3 bases: TGTGCCAGCAGTTTAACGGACGGGGATGGCTACACCTTC. Residues: CASSLTDGDGYTF.

This chain links TRBV29-1 with TRBJ1-3, with TRBD1 identical over 9 bases. V lost 4 bases and J lost 5; bases outside the gene matches: 3. CDR1 and CDR2 (germline): SQVTM, ANQGSEA. This CDR3 is 13 amino acids long. CDR3 in amino acids: CSVGGTGRNTIYF. The CDR3 DNA reads TGCAGCGTTGGGGGGACAGGGAGAAACACCATATATTTT. The variable domain in full, completed from reference TRBV29-1 and TRBJ1-3, reads SAVISQKPSRDICQRGTSLTIQCQVDSQVTMMFWYRQQPGQSLTLIATANQGSEATYESGFVIDKFPISRPNLTFSTLTVSNMSPEDSSIYLCSVGGTGRNTIYFGEGSWLTVV.

CDR3 sequence (DNA): TGCAGCGTCGCCGGAGGGGTCGATCAGCCCCAGCATTTT. Protein sequence: CSVAGGVDQPQHF. The chain carries TRBV29-1 and TRBJ1-5; maybe TRBD1 (5 bases). The CDR3 totals 13 residues. V lost 6 bases and J lost 5, with 14 bases in between. Germline V gene data show CDR1 as SQVTM and CDR2 as ANQGSEA. Filled out from reference TRBV29-1 and TRBJ1-5, the complete variable domain reads SAVISQKPSRDICQRGTSLTIQCQVDSQVTMMFWYRQQPGQSLTLIATANQGSEATYESGFVIDKFPISRPNLTFSTLTVSNMSPEDSSIYLCSVAGGVDQPQHFGDGTRLSIL.

This chain uses TRBV30 with TRBJ1-2; no definite D call. Germline lookup yields CDR1 GTSNPN and CDR2 SVGIG (reference sequence). V was trimmed by 4 bases and J by 4 bases, leaving 10 bases between them. The CDR3 is 12 amino acids. The CDR3 loop is CAWKNLRYGYTF. The CDR3 DNA is TGTGCCTGGAAAAACCTACGCTATGGCTACACCTTC.

The chain uses TRBV29-1 and TRBJ2-5, with a weak D call TRBD1 (6 bases). Trimming shortened V by 6 bases and J by 4 bases, and 12 bases separated the two germline ends. The CDR3 extends over 12 amino acids. Germline V gene sequence: CDR1 SQVTM, CDR2 ANQGSEA. In DNA, the CDR3 is TGCAGCGTACTAGACAGGTCAGAGACCCAGTACTTC. Amino acid sequence: CSVLDRSETQYF. Drawing the rest from reference TRBV29-1 and TRBJ2-5, the complete variable domain is SAVISQKPSRDICQRGTSLTIQCQVDSQVTMMFWYRQQPGQSLTLIATANQGSEATYESGFVIDKFPISRPNLTFSTLTVSNMSPEDSSIYLCSVLDRSETQYFGPGTRLLVL.

This clone was seen a handful of times. The chain is built from TRBV7-2 and TRBJ2-7; D is undetermined. Between the trimmed V and J ends, which lost 3 bases and 2 bases, there was a span of 8 bases. The CDR3 covers 13 residues. CDR1 and CDR2 (germline): SGHTA, FQGNSA. The CDR3 loop is CASSFSETYEQYF. The CDR3 DNA reads TGTGCCAGCAGCTTCTCAGAGACCTACGAGCAGTACTTC.

The sample holds a few counts of this clone. This sequence joins TRBV5-1 and TRBJ1-4, with TRBD1 as a possible D gene (6 bases). The CDR3 consists of 17 residues. The V gene lost 4 bases and the J gene lost 4 bases, with 20 bases spanning the gap. Germline CDR1 and CDR2: SGHRS and YFSETQ. The CDR3 region has the DNA TGCGCCAGCAGCCCCTCTGGGACACCATGGGGTAATGAAAAACTGTTTTTT. Its protein product is CASSPSGTPWGNEKLFF.

The chain uses TRBV29-1 and TRBJ1-5; 12 bases align to TRBD1. Per the germline V gene, CDR1 is SQVTM and CDR2 is ANQGSEA. This CDR3 has 17 amino acids. V was pared by 4 bases and J by 0 bases, with 7 bases of the junction left unmatched. Here the CDR3 reads CSVVLGQGAYSNQPQHF. CDR3 bases: TGCAGCGTTGTTCTGGGACAGGGGGCATATAGCAATCAGCCCCAGCATTTT.

This clone has only one observation. The J gene is TRBJ2-4, the V gene TRBV4-2, with D possibly being TRBD2 (7 bases). The germline V gene has CDR1 LGHNA and CDR2 YNFKEQ. Deletions cut 4 bases from V and 5 bases from J, with 12 bases between. CDR3 length: 14 residues. As DNA, the CDR3 is TGTGCCAGCAGCCTCCCGGGGGGCCAAAACATTCAGTACTTC. Amino acid sequence: CASSLPGGQNIQYF.

The chain joins TRBV5-1 to TRBJ2-3; possible D gene TRBD1, 5 bases. Germline assignment: CDR1 SGHRS and CDR2 YFSETQ. V was trimmed by 4 bases and J by 7 bases, leaving 13 bases between them. This CDR3 is built from 13 residues. CDR3 in amino acids: CASSETGRNTQYF. The CDR3 bases are TGCGCCAGCAGCGAAACAGGACGGAATACGCAGTATTTT.

The gene calls are TRBV15 and TRBJ2-7, with D tentatively TRBD1 (5 bases). The CDR3 length is 14 residues. Germline-derived CDR1 and CDR2 are LNHNV and YYDKDF (reference sequence). Trimming removed 5 bases from V and 7 bases from J, with 18 bases in between. Written as DNA, the CDR3 is TGTGCCACCAGCCGATATAGGGCCCAGGGAGAGCAGTACTTC. It translates to CATSRYRAQGEQYF.

This clone was seen only a few times. The genes are TRBV19 and TRBJ2-3, with D maybe TRBD1 (5 bases). CDR1 LNHDA and CDR2 SQIVND come from the germline V gene (reference sequence). The length of the CDR3 is 17 residues. Trimming cost V 10 bases and J 1 base, with 24 bases left between them. The CDR3 loop reads CATTRVKGIRGTDTQYF. The CDR3 region has the DNA TGTGCCACCACAAGGGTAAAGGGGATAAGAGGCACAGATACGCAGTATTTT.

The rearrangement uses TRBV15 and TRBJ2-6; no clear D. Trimming shortened V by 0 bases and J by 0 bases, and 6 bases separated the two germline ends. The CDR3 contains 16 residues. Per the germline V gene, CDR1 is LNHNV and CDR2 is YYDKDF (reference sequence). The CDR3 loop is CATSRELNSGANVLTF. The CDR3 coding sequence is TGTGCCACCAGCAGAGAACTGAACTCTGGGGCCAACGTCCTGACTTTC.

In its sample, this clone was seen many times. This chain uses TRBV9 with TRBJ2-2; TRBD1 agrees at 7 bases. The junction had 9 bases not matched to a gene; V was cut back by 4 bases and J by 6 bases. CDR1 is SGDLS and CDR2 is YYNGEE in the germline V gene. This CDR3 comprises 15 residues. CDR3 DNA sequence: TGTGCCAGCAGCCCAAAGGGGGCGCATGCCGGGGAGCTGTTTTTT. Residues: CASSPKGAHAGELFF.

This clone was observed a few times. V usage is TRBV14 and J usage is TRBJ2-7, with 7 positions matching TRBD1. The trim removed 1 base at V and 0 bases at J, leaving 0 bases unmatched. Germline CDR1 SGHDN, CDR2 FVKESK. The CDR3 extends over 14 amino acids. The CDR3 reads CASSQGDSSYEQYF. DNA for the CDR3: TGTGCCAGCAGCCAAGGGGACAGCTCCTACGAGCAGTACTTC.